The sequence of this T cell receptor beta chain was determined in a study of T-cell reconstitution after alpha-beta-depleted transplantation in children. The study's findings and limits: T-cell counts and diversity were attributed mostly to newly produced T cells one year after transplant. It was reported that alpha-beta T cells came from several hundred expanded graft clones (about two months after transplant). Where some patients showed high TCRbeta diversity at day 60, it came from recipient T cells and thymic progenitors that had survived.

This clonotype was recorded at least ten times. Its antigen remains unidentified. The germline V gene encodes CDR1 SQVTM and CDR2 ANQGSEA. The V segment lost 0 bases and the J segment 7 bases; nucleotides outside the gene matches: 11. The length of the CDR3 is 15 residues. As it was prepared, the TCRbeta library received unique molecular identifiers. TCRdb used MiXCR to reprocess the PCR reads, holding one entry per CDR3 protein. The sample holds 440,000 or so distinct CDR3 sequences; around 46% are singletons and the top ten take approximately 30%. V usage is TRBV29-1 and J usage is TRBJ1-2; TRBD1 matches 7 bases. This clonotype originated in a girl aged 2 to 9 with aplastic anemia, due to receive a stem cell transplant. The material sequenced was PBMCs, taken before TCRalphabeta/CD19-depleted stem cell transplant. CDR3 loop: CSVEDRTGVGGGYTF. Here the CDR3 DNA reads TGCAGCGTTGAAGATCGAACAGGGGTTGGGGGTGGCTACACCTTC.